This is a list of T cell receptor beta chains from one sample in a study of shared clonotypes between healthy human individuals. Sequencing used immunoSEQ multiplex PCR; TCRdb keeps in-frame clones, though not all of them. The data contain hundreds of thousands of clones, roughly 95% of them singletons. What was sequenced was naive CD8+ T cells sorted from blood. The source of these receptors is a woman aged 30 to 39 in good health. Each CDR3 is given with its conserved first and last residue. A D gene is named only where the DNA matches it firmly. Expanded clones get a size class; other rows say once, few or many, or leave the size out.

>.|TRBV19|TRBD1|TRBJ2-4
CASSIGRGLKNIQYF
TGTGCCAGTAGTATAGGCAGGGGGCTCAAAAACATTCAGTACTTC
>.|TRBV28|.|TRBJ1-5
CASSPRVMSQHF
TGTGCCAGCAGTCCCAGGGTGATGTCCCAGCATTTT
>.|TRBV9|TRBD1|TRBJ2-3
CASSLQGATSTDTQYF
TGTGCCAGCAGCCTACAGGGGGCTACTAGCACAGATACGCAGTATTTT
>.|TRBV27|.|TRBJ1-1
CASSLSSAVNTEAFF
TGTGCCAGCAGTTTATCGTCGGCGGTTAACACTGAAGCTTTCTTT
>.|TRBV2|.|TRBJ1-3
CASRNGGVLSGNTIYF
TGTGCCAGCAGAAACGGGGGGGTCCTCTCTGGAAACACCATATATTTT
>.|TRBV7-6|TRBD1|TRBJ2-2
CASSSPDRGDTGELFF
TGTGCCAGCAGCTCTCCAGACAGGGGGGATACCGGGGAGCTGTTTTTT
>.|TRBV7-9|.|TRBJ2-1
CASSLGGASSYNEQFF
TGTGCCAGCAGTCTAGGGGGGGCAAGCTCCTACAATGAGCAGTTCTTC
>.|TRBV19|.|TRBJ1-1
CASSIGSRVAEAFF
TGTGCCAGTAGTATAGGAAGTAGGGTCGCTGAAGCTTTCTTT
>.|TRBV29-1|.|TRBJ2-2
CSVEEVNTGELFF
TGCAGCGTTGAAGAGGTTAACACCGGGGAGCTGTTTTTT
>.|TRBV28|.|TRBJ2-7
CASSDLARWGYEQYF
TGTGCCAGCAGTGACCTAGCGAGATGGGGCTACGAGCAGTACTTC
>.|TRBV9|.|TRBJ2-5
CASSPQPRPETQYF
TGTGCCAGCAGCCCCCAGCCCAGGCCAGAGACCCAGTACTTC
>.|TRBV19|.|TRBJ2-1
CASSVEYNEQFF
TGTGCCAGTAGTGTGGAGTACAATGAGCAGTTCTTC
>.|TRBV6-1|.|TRBJ2-1
CASRYNEQFF
TGTGCCAGCCGATACAATGAGCAGTTCTTC
>few|TRBV28|.|TRBJ1-2
CASRRQGYTF
TGTGCCAGCAGAAGACAGGGCTACACCTTC
>.|TRBV28|TRBD1|TRBJ2-7
CASIRDRTVDEQYF
TGTGCCAGCATTCGGGACAGGACGGTGGACGAGCAGTACTTC
>.|TRBV7-2|.|TRBJ2-1
CASSLAFANSEEQFF
TGTGCCAGCAGCTTAGCTTTCGCGAACTCGGAGGAGCAGTTCTTC
>.|TRBV5-6|.|TRBJ2-5
CASSLPSGETQYF
TGTGCCAGCAGCTTGCCCTCCGGGGAGACCCAGTACTTC
>.|TRBV27|.|TRBJ1-1
CASSLVGVTEAFF
TGTGCCAGCAGTTTAGTAGGGGTAACTGAAGCTTTCTTT
>.|TRBV28|.|TRBJ2-1
CASSPLSSSYNEQFF
TGTGCCAGCAGCCCCTTGAGCAGCTCCTACAATGAGCAGTTCTTC
>.|TRBV5-1|TRBD1|TRBJ1-1
CASSGWTGNTEAFF
TGCGCCAGCAGCGGATGGACAGGGAACACTGAAGCTTTCTTT
>.|TRBV27|TRBD1|TRBJ1-2
CASGTGGRGYTF
TGTGCCAGTGGGACAGGGGGTCGGGGCTACACCTTC
>.|TRBV6-5|TRBD2|TRBJ2-1
CASRRLAGSYNEQFF
TGTGCCAGCAGAAGACTAGCGGGTTCCTACAATGAGCAGTTCTTC
>.|TRBV4-2|TRBD1|TRBJ2-7
CASSPETGYRYEQYF
TGTGCCAGCAGCCCCGAGACAGGGTATCGCTACGAGCAGTACTTC
>.|TRBV19|.|TRBJ1-1
CASSIGSSFAFF
TGTGCCAGTAGTATTGGCAGCAGTTTTGCTTTCTTT
>.|TRBV7-3|.|TRBJ1-1
CASSLWQNTEAFF
TGTGCCAGCAGCTTGTGGCAGAACACTGAAGCTTTCTTT
>.|TRBV7-8|TRBD2|TRBJ2-5
CASSFSPGGWQTQYF
TGTGCCAGCAGCTTCTCTCCGGGAGGGTGGCAGACCCAGTACTTC
>.|TRBV11-1|TRBD2|TRBJ2-7
CASSFGAGEGIYEQYF
TGTGCCAGCAGCTTTGGAGCGGGAGAAGGAATCTACGAGCAGTACTTC
>.|TRBV11-3|.|TRBJ2-1
CASSPLDDNEQFF
TGTGCCAGCAGCCCGTTGGATGACAATGAGCAGTTCTTC
>.|TRBV7-8|TRBD1|TRBJ1-2
CASSYTGGNYGYTF
TGTGCCAGCAGCTACACAGGGGGCAACTATGGCTACACCTTC
>.|TRBV7-6|.|TRBJ2-3
CASSLDGLTDTQYF
TGTGCCAGCAGCTTAGACGGACTCACAGATACGCAGTATTTT
>once|TRBV15|TRBD2|TRBJ2-1
CATSTGVGLAGGPRNEQFF
TGTGCCACCAGCACGGGGGTGGGACTAGCGGGAGGGCCGCGTAATGAGCAGTTCTTC
>.|TRBV30|TRBD1|TRBJ2-7
CAWSVAGTGDVSGSYEQYF
TGTGCCTGGAGTGTAGCCGGGACAGGGGACGTTAGCGGCTCCTACGAGCAGTACTTC
>.|TRBV28|.|TRBJ2-7
CASSFDSKTSYEQYF
TGTGCCAGCAGTTTCGACAGCAAAACCTCCTACGAGCAGTACTTC
>.|TRBV5-1|TRBD1|TRBJ1-1
CASSLLPGQGRGSTEAFF
TGCGCCAGCAGCCTCTTACCCGGACAGGGAAGAGGATCCACTGAAGCTTTCTTT
>.|TRBV19|.|TRBJ2-7
CASSDGQSIYEQYF
TGTGCCAGTAGTGACGGGCAATCCATCTACGAGCAGTACTTC
>.|TRBV28|TRBD1|TRBJ2-1
CASSAVLRTGDGNEQFF
TGTGCCAGCAGTGCCGTTTTAAGGACAGGGGACGGCAATGAGCAGTTCTTC
>.|TRBV27|.|TRBJ2-7
CASSLTGHEQYF
TGTGCCAGCAGCCTAACAGGGCACGAGCAGTACTTC
>.|TRBV19|.|TRBJ2-2
CASSTLIGSLNTGELFF
TGTGCCAGTAGTACCTTAATAGGAAGCCTGAACACCGGGGAGCTGTTTTTT
>.|TRBV19|.|TRBJ1-5
CASGTLETPRNQPQHF
TGTGCCAGCGGGACACTCGAAACCCCTCGCAATCAGCCCCAGCATTTT
>.|TRBV5-6|TRBD2|TRBJ2-1
CASSLAGGRGGEQFF
TGTGCCAGCAGCTTGGCCGGCGGGAGGGGCGGTGAGCAGTTCTTC
>.|TRBV28|.|TRBJ2-4
CASSSPTELAKNIQYF
TGTGCCAGCAGTTCACCGACAGAGCTAGCCAAAAACATTCAGTACTTC
>.|TRBV28|TRBD2|TRBJ2-1
CASSLWTSASSYNEQFF
TGTGCCAGCAGTTTATGGACTAGCGCAAGCTCCTACAATGAGCAGTTCTTC
>.|TRBV11-2|.|TRBJ1-1
CASSLDGEWTEAFF
TGTGCCAGCAGCTTAGATGGGGAGTGGACTGAAGCTTTCTTT
>.|TRBV6-1|TRBD2|TRBJ2-1
CASREGLAGNEQFF
TGTGCCAGCAGGGAGGGACTAGCGGGAAATGAGCAGTTCTTC
>.|TRBV5-1|TRBD1|TRBJ1-4
CASSPGQASGEKLFF
TGCGCCAGCAGCCCCGGACAGGCCTCAGGGGAAAAACTGTTTTTT